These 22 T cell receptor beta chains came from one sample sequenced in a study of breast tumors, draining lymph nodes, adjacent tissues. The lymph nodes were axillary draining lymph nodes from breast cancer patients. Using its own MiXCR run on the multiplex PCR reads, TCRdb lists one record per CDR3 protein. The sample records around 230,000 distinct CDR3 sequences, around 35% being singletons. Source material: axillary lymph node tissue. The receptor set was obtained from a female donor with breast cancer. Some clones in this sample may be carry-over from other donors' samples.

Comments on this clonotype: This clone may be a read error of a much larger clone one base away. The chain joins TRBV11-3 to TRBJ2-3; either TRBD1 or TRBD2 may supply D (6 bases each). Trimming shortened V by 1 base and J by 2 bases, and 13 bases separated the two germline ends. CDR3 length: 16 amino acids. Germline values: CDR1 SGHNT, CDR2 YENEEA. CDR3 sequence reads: CASSLGGGLPTDTQYF. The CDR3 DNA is TGTGCCAGCAGCTTAGGTGGGGGGCTCCCCACAGATACGCAGTATTTT.

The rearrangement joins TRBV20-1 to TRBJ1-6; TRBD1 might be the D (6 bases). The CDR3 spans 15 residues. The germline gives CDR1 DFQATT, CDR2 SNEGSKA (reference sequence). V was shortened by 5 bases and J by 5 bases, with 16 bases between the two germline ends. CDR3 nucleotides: TGCAGTGCTCCAGCCGGGGGGGCGGATAATTCACCCCTCCACTTT. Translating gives CSAPAGGADNSPLHF.

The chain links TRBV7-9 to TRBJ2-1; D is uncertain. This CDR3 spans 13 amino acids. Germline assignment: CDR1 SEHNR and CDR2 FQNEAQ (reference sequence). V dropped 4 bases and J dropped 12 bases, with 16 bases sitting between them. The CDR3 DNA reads TGTGCCAGCAGCTATGGTGACTCGATGGGGCAGTTCTTC. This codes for CASSYGDSMGQFF.

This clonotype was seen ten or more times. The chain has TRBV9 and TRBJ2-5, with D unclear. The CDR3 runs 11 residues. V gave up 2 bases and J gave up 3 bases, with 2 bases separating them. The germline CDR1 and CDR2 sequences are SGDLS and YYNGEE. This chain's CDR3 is CASSVEETQYF. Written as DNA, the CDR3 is TGTGCCAGCAGCGTCGAAGAGACCCAGTACTTC.

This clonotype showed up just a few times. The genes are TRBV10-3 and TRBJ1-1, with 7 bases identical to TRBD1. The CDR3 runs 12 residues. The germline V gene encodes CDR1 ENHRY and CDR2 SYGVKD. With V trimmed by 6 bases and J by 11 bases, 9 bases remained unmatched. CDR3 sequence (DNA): TGTGCCATCAGATTAAAACAGGGGAGGGCTTTCTTT. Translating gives CAIRLKQGRAFF.

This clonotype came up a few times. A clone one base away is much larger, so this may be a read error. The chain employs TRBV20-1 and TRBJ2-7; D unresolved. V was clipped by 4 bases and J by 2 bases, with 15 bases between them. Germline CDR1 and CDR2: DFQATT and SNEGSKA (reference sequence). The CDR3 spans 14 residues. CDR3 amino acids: CSATQVGMTYEQYF. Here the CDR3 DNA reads TGCAGTGCTACCCAGGTGGGCATGACCTACGAGCAGTACTTC.

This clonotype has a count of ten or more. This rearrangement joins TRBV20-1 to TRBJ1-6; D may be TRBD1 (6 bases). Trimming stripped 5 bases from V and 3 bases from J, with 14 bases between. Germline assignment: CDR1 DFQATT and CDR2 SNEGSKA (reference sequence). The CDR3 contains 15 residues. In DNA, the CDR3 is TGCAGTGCTGCTGAACAGGGATTCTATAATTCACCCCTCCACTTT. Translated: CSAAEQGFYNSPLHF.

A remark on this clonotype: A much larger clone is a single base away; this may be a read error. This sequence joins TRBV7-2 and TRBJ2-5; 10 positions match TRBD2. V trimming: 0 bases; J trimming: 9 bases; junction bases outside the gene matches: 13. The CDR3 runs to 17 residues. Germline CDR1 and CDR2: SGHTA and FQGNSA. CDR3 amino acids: CASSLAPSGGRGEPQYF. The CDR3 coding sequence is TGTGCCAGCAGCTTAGCGCCTAGCGGGGGCCGGGGGGAGCCCCAGTACTTC.

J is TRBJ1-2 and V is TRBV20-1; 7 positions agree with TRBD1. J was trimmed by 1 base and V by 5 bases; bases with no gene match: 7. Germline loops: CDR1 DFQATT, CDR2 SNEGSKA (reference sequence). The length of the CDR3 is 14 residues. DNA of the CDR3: TGCAGTGCTCAAGACAGGGCACTTAACTATGGCTACACCTTC. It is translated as CSAQDRALNYGYTF.

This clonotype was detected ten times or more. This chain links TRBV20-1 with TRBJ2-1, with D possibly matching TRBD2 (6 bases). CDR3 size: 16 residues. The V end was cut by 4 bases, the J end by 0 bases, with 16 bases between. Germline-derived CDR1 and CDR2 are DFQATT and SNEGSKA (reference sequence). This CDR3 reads CSAIGSGTFSYNEQFF. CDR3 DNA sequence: TGCAGTGCTATAGGATCTGGGACTTTCTCCTACAATGAGCAGTTCTTC.

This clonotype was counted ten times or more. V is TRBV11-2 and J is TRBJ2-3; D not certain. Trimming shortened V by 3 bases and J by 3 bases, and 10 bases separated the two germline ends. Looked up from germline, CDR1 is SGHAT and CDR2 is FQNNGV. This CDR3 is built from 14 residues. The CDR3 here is CASSFMMVTDTQYF. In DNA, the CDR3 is TGTGCCAGCAGCTTCATGATGGTGACAGATACGCAGTATTTT.

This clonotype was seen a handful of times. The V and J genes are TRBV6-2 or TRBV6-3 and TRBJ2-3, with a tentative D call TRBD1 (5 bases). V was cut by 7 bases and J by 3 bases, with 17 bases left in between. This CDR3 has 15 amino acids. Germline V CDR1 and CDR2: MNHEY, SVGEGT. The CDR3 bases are TGTGCCAGCACCCGGCAGGGTCTCTGGACAGATACGCAGTATTTT. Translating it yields CASTRQGLWTDTQYF.

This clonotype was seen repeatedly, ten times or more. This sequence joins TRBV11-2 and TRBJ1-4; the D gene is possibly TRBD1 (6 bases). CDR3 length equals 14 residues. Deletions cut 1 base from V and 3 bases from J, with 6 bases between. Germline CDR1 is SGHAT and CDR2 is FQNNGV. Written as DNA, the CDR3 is TGTGCCAGCAGCTTAGGGACAGCTAATGAAAAACTGTTTTTT. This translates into CASSLGTANEKLFF. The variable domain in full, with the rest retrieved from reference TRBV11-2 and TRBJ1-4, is EAGVAQSPRYKIIEKRQSVAFWCNPISGHATLYWYQQILGQGPKLLIQFQNNGVVDDSQLPKDRFSAERLKGVDSTLKIQPAKLEDSAVYLCASSLGTANEKLFFGSGTQLSVL.

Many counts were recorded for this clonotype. CDR3 in amino acids: CASSLGGFNSPLHF. The CDR3 DNA sequence: TGTGCCAGCAGCTTAGGGGGGTTCAATTCACCCCTCCACTTT. V usage is TRBV7-3 and J usage is TRBJ1-6; D is possibly TRBD1 (5 bases). The CDR3 spans 14 residues. From germline, CDR1 is SGHTA and CDR2 FQGTGA. The germline V and J ends were trimmed by 2 bases and 7 bases, with 9 bases remaining between them.

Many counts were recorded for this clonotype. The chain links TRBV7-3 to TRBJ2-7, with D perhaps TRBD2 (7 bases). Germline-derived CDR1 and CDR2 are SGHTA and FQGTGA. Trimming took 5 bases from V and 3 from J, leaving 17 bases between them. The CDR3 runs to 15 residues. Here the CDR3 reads CASSLEGGGFYEQYF. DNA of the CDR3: TGTGCCAGCAGCCTAGAGGGGGGGGGATTCTACGAGCAGTACTTC.

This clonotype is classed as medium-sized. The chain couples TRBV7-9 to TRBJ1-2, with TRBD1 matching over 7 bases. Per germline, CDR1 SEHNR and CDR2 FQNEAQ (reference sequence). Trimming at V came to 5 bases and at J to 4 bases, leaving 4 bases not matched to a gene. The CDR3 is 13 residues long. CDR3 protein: CASSLRQGYGYTF. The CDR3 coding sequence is TGTGCCAGCAGCCTCCGACAGGGCTATGGCTACACCTTC.

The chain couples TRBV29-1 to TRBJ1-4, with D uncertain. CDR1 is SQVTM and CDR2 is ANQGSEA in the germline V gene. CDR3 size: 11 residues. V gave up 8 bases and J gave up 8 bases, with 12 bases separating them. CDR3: CSPGPGEKLFF. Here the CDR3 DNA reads TGCAGCCCTGGACCTGGAGAAAAACTGTTTTTT.

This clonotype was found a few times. CDR3 in DNA: TGTGCCAGCAGCCAAAGCGGGGGAGAGTCACCCCTCCACTTT. This translates into CASSQSGGESPLHF. The chain links TRBV5-8 to TRBJ1-6; TRBD1 might be the D (5 bases). The CDR3 has 14 residues. Germline V gene data show CDR1 as SGHTS and CDR2 as YDEGEE. V was pared by 4 bases and J by 10 bases, with 15 bases between.

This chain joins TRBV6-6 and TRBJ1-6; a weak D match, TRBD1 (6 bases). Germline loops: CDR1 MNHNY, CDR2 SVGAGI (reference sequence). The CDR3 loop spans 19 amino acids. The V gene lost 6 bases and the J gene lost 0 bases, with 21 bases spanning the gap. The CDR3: CASRPTRGQISSYNSPLHF. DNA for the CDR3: TGTGCCAGCAGACCGACAAGAGGACAGATAAGCTCCTATAATTCACCCCTCCACTTT.

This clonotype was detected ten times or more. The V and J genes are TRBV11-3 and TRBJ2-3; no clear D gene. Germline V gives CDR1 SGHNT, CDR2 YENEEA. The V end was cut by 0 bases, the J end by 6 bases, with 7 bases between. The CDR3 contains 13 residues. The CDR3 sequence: CASSLEGSDTQYF. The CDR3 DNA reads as TGTGCCAGCAGCTTAGAGGGGTCGGATACGCAGTATTTT.

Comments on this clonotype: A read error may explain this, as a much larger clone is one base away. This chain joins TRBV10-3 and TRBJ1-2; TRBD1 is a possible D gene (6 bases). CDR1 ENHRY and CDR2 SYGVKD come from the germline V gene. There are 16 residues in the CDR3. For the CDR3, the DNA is TGTGCCAGCAGTGAATACCAGGACAGAGGGAGGGAGGGCTGCACCTTC. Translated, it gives CASSEYQDRGREGCTF.

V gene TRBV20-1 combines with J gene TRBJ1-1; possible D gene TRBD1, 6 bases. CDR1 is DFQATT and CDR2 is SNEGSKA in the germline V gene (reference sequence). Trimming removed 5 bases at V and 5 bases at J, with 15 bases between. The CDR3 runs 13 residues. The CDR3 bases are TGCAGTGCTCACCCGGGGGCGGGAACTGAAGCTTTCTTT. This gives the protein CSAHPGAGTEAFF.